The 10 T cell receptor beta chains given below trace back to one sample, sequenced in a study of Graves' ophthalmopathy and Graves' hyperthyroidism. Amplifying from RNA transcripts, the study obtained TCR beta CDR3 regions. Second-round multiplex PCR came after a first-round RT-PCR that employed HTBI primers. TCRdb independently ran MiXCR on the multiplex PCR reads; one entry per CDR3 protein. The sample lists roughly 480,000 distinct CDR3 sequences; 13% to 15% were seen once. The sequencing input was blood. The receptors originated from a woman aged 25 to 45 with Graves' ophthalmopathy.

At least ten counts were recorded for this clonotype. The V gene is TRBV4-1, the J gene TRBJ1-1; the D is unclear. Germline V gene sequence: CDR1 MGHRA, CDR2 YSYEKL. The CDR3 spans 12 residues. Deletions cut 3 bases from V and 2 bases from J, with 4 bases between. The CDR3 DNA follows: TGCGCCAGCAGCCATCAAAACACTGAAGCTTTCTTT. Translated: CASSHQNTEAFF.

This clonotype was seen many times. The rearrangement links TRBV7-9 to TRBJ2-7; D is unresolved. CDR1 is SEHNR and CDR2 is FQNEAQ in the germline V gene (reference sequence). Between the trimmed V and J ends, which lost 2 bases and 0 bases, there was a span of 5 bases. The CDR3 has 13 amino acids. CDR3 residues: CASSLHGSYEQYF. Written as DNA, the CDR3 is TGTGCCAGCAGCTTACACGGCTCCTACGAGCAGTACTTC.

This clonotype has ten or more counts. V and J are TRBV12-3 or TRBV12-4 and TRBJ2-7; unclear D gene. V was shortened by 7 bases and J by 0 bases, with 13 bases between the two germline ends. The CDR3 runs to 14 residues. The CDR3 nucleotides are TGTGCCAGCAAGAAAGGGCCCAGCTCCTACGAGCAGTACTTC. This codes for CASKKGPSSYEQYF.

Many counts were recorded for this clonotype. The chain employs TRBV28 and TRBJ1-5, with 11 bases identical to TRBD1. The CDR3 extends over 18 amino acids. V lost 3 bases, J lost 4 bases, and 11 bases stayed unmatched. From germline, CDR1 is MDHEN and CDR2 SYDVKM. CDR3 protein: CASSFLRGQGVLNQPQHF. The DNA of the CDR3 is TGTGCCAGCAGTTTCCTGAGGGGACAGGGGGTTTTAAATCAGCCCCAGCATTTT.

This clonotype was counted only a few times. This chain joins TRBV6-1 and TRBJ2-5; TRBD2 might be the D (5 bases). The germline V gene has CDR1 MNHNS and CDR2 SASEGT. V was shortened by 10 bases and J by 4 bases, with 19 bases between the two germline ends. This CDR3 spans 14 amino acids. CDR3 loop: CATLGSRAAETQYF. CDR3 coding DNA: TGTGCCACCCTTGGATCGAGGGCCGCAGAGACCCAGTACTTC.

This clonotype was seen many times. The chain couples TRBV19 to TRBJ1-2, with 7 bases that match TRBD1. Germline-derived CDR1 and CDR2 are LNHDA and SQIVND (reference sequence). V was pared by 5 bases and J by 8 bases, with 14 bases of the junction left unmatched. There are 15 residues in the CDR3. The CDR3 spells CASSPRTGPIWGYTF. CDR3 in DNA: TGTGCCAGTAGTCCCCGGACAGGACCTATTTGGGGCTACACCTTC.

There are many counts of this clonotype. This chain connects TRBV28 to TRBJ1-2; TRBD1 matches 9 bases. This CDR3 is 17 amino acids long. V shed 6 bases, J shed 4 bases, and the junction held 15 bases outside the gene matches. Germline V gene lookup returns CDR1 MDHEN and CDR2 SYDVKM. This CDR3 reads CASSTPHTGGGIYGYTF. The CDR3 DNA reads as TGTGCCAGCAGCACCCCCCATACAGGGGGCGGTATCTATGGCTACACCTTC.

The chain has TRBV5-1 and TRBJ2-5; D perhaps matches TRBD2 (6 bases). Deletions cut 4 bases from V and 0 bases from J, with 13 bases between. The germline CDR1 and CDR2 sequences are SGHRS and YFSETQ. The CDR3 has 15 amino acids. In nucleotides, the CDR3 is TGCGCCAGCAGCCCCGCGCCGGGGGACCAAGAGACCCAGTACTTC. This translates into CASSPAPGDQETQYF.

This clonotype was detected many times. The chain uses TRBV5-1 and TRBJ1-1; no definite D call. The germline V gene encodes CDR1 SGHRS and CDR2 YFSETQ. Trimming shortened V by 2 bases and J by 8 bases, and 13 bases separated the two germline ends. The CDR3 covers 13 residues. The CDR3 DNA reads TGCGCCAGCAGCTTAGACGGCCAGGTGGAAGCTTTCTTT. Translation: CASSLDGQVEAFF.

This clonotype was counted at least ten times. This rearrangement joins TRBV30 to TRBJ1-5; D call uncertain. Germline loops: CDR1 GTSNPN, CDR2 SVGIG (reference sequence). This CDR3 has 13 amino acids. Deletions cut 2 bases from V and 3 bases from J, with 8 bases between. This chain's CDR3 is CAWSWAANQPQHF. CDR3 nucleotide sequence: TGTGCCTGGAGTTGGGCCGCCAATCAGCCCCAGCATTTT.